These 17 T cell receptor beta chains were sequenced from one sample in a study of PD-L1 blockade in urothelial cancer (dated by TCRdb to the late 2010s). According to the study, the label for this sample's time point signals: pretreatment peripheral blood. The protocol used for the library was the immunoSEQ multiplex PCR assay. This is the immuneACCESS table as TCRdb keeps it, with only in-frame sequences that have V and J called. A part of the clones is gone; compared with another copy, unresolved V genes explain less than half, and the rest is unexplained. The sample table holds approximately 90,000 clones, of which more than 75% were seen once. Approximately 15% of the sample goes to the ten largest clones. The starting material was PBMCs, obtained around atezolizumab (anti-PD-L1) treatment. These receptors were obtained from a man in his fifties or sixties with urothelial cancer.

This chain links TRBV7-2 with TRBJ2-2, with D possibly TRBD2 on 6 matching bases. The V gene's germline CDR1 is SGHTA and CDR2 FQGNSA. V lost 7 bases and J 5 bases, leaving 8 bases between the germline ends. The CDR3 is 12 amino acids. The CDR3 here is CASTGGTGELFF. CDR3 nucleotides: TGTGCCAGCACCGGAGGGACCGGGGAGCTGTTTTTT.

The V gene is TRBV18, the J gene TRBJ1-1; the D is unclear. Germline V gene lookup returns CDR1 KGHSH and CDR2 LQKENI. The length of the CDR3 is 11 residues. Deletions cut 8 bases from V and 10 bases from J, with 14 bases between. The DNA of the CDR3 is TGTGCCAGCACCGAGGGCTTAGGAGCTTTCTTT. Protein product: CASTEGLGAFF.

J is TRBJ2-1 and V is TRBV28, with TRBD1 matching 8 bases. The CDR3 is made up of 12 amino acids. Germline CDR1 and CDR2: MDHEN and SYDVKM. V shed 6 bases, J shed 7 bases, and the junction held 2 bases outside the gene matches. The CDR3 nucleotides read TGTGCCAGCAGAGACAGGGGAAATGAGCAGTTCTTC. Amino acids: CASRDRGNEQFF.

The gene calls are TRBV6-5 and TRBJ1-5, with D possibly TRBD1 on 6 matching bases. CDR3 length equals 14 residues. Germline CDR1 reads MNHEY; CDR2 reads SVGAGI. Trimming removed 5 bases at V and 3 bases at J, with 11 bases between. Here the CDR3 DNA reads TGTGCCAGCAGTGCCCAGGGGAACAATCAGCCCCAGCATTTT. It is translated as CASSAQGNNQPQHF.

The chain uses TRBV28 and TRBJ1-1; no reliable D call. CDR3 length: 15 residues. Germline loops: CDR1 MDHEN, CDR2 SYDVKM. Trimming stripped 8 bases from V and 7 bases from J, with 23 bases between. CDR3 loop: CASGMTDTGVSEAFF. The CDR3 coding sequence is TGTGCCAGCGGAATGACCGACACCGGGGTTAGTGAAGCTTTCTTT.

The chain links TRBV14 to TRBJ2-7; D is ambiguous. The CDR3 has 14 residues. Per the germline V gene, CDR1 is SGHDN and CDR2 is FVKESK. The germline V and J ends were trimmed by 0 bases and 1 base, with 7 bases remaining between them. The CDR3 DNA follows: TGTGCCAGCAGCCAAGAAACGGTTTCCTACGAGCAGTACTTC. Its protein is CASSQETVSYEQYF.

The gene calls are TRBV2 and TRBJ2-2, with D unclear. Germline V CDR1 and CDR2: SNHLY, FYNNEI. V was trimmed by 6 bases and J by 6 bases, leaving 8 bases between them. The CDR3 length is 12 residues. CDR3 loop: CASSPQAGELFF. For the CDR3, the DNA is TGTGCCAGCAGCCCCCAGGCCGGGGAGCTGTTTTTT.

CDR3 in DNA: TGTGCCAGCAGTTACTCGGCTAGCGGGCCATTTTCGCCCCAGTACTTC. It encodes CASSYSASGPFSPQYF. The V call is TRBV6-5, the J call TRBJ2-5; TRBD2 matches at 8 bases. Germline trimming cut 0 bases from V and 9 bases from J; bases unmatched to any gene: 12. Germline loops: CDR1 MNHEY, CDR2 SVGAGI. The CDR3 has 16 residues.

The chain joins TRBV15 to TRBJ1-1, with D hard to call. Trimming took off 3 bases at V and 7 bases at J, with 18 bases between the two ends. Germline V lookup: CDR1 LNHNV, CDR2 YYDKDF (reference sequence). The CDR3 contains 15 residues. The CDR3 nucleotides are TGTGCCACCAGCAGGACCAGGACGGAGGGAAATGAAGCTTTCTTT. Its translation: CATSRTRTEGNEAFF.

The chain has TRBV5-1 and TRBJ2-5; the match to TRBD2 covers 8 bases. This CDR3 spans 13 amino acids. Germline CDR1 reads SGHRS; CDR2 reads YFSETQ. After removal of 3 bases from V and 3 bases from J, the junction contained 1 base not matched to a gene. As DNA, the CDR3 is TGCGCCAGCAGCTCACTAGCGGAAGAGACCCAGTACTTC. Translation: CASSSLAEETQYF.

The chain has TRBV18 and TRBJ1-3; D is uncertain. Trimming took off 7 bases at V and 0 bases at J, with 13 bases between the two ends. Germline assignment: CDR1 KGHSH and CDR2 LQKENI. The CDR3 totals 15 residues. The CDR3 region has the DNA TGTGCCAGCTTTGCCCAGGCTTTCTCTGGAAACACCATATATTTT. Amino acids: CASFAQAFSGNTIYF. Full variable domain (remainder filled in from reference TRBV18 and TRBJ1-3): NAGVMQNPRHLVRRRGQEARLRCSPMKGHSHVYWYRQLPEEGLKFMVYLQKENIIDESGMPKERFSAEFPKEGPSILRIQQVVRGDSAAYFCASFAQAFSGNTIYFGEGSWLTVV.

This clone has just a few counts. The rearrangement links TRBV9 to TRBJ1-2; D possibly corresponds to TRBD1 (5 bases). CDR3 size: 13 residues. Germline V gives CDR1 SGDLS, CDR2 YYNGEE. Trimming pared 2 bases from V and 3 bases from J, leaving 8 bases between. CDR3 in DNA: TGTGCCAGCAGCGTCGGAGGGGACTATGGCTACACCTTC. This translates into CASSVGGDYGYTF.

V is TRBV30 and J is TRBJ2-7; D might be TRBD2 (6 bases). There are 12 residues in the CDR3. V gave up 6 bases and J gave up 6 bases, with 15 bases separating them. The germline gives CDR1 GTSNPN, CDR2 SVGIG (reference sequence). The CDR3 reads CACAPGGFEQYF. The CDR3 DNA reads TGTGCCTGCGCCCCAGGAGGGTTCGAGCAGTACTTC.

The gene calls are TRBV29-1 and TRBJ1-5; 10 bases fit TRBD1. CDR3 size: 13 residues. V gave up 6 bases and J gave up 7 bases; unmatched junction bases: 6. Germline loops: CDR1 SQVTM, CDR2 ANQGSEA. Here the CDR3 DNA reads TGCAGCGTAATGACAGGGGGCGGGCAGCCCCAGCATTTT. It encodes CSVMTGGGQPQHF.

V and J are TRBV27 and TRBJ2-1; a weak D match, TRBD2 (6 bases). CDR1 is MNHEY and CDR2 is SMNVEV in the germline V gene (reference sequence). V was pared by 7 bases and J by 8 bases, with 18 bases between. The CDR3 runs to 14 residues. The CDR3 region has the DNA TGTGCCAGCATGAGGGTAAAGCCGGGAGATGAGCAGTTCTTC. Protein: CASMRVKPGDEQFF.

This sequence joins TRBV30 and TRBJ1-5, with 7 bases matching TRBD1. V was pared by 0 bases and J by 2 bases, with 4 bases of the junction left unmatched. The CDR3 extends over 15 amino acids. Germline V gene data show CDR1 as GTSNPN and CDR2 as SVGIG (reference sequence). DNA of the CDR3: TGTGCCTGGAGTGTACAAGGGGGCGGCAATCAGCCCCAGCATTTT. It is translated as CAWSVQGGGNQPQHF. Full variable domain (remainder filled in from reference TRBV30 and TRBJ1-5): SQTIHQWPATLVQPVGSPLSLECTVEGTSNPNLYWYRQAAGRGLQLLFYSVGIGQISSEVPQNLSASRPQDRQFILSSKKLLLSDSGFYLCAWSVQGGGNQPQHFGDGTRLSIL.

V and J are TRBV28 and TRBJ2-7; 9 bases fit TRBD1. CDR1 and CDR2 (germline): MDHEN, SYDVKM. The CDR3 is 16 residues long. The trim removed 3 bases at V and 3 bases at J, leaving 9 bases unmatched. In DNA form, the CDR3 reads TGTGCCAGCAGTTTGGGGGCTGGGACAGGGATCTACGAGCAGTACTTC. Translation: CASSLGAGTGIYEQYF.